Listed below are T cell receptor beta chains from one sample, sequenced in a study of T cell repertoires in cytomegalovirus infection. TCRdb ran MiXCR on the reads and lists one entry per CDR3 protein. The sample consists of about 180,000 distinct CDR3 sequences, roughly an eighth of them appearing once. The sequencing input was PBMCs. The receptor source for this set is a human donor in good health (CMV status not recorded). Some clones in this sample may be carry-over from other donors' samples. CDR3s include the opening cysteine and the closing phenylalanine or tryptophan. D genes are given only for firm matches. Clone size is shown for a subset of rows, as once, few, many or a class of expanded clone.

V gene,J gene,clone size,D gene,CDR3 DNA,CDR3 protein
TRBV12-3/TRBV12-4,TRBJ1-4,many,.,TGTGCCAGCAGCCGACTCAGGACTGCCAACGGTGAAAAACTGTTTTTT,CASSRLRTANGEKLFF
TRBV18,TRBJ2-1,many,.,TGTGCCAGCTCACCGGAACTCAACAGGAAACTCAATGAGCAGTTCTTC,CASSPELNRKLNEQFF
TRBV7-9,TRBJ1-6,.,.,TGTGCCAGCAGCTTCCTACAGGACAATTCACCCCTCCACTTT,CASSFLQDNSPLHF
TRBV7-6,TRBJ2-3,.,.,TGTGCCAGCAGCTACGACCCTACAGATACGCAGTATTTT,CASSYDPTDTQYF
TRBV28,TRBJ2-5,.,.,TGTGCCAGCAACCGCCTCGTGGAGGTGCAAGAGACCCAGTACTTC,CASNRLVEVQETQYF
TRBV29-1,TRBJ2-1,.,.,TGCAGCGTTGGGGATCGAGGGAGGTACAATGAGCAGTTCTTC,CSVGDRGRYNEQFF
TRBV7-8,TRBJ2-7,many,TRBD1,TGTGCCAGCAGCGCAAGACAGGGGATCGACGAGCAGTACTTC,CASSARQGIDEQYF
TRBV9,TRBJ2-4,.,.,TGTGCCAGCAGCGGTTCACAGGGACGGGCAAACATTCAGTACTTC,CASSGSQGRANIQYF
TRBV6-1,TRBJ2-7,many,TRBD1,TGTGCCAGCAGTGGAGGACAGGGTCTTCCCGAGCAGTACTTC,CASSGGQGLPEQYF
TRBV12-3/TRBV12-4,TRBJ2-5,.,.,TGTGCCAGCAGTTTGCGGCCCGGTCAAGAGACCCAGTACTTC,CASSLRPGQETQYF
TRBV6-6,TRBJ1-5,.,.,TGTGCCAGCAGAGGGGAGGCTCGCAATCAGCCCCAGCATTTT,CASRGEARNQPQHF
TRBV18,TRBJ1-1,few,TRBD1,TGTGCCAGCTCACCACTCAGATCAGGACAGGGCCTTGACACTGAAGCTTTCTTT,CASSPLRSGQGLDTEAFF
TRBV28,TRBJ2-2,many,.,TGTGCCAGCACTCCCTCCGACGGCGCGAACACCGGGGAGCTGTTTTTT,CASTPSDGANTGELFF
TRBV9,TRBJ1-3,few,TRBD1,TGTGCCAGCAGCCCTCGGACAGGGCACTCTGGAAACACCATATATTTT,CASSPRTGHSGNTIYF
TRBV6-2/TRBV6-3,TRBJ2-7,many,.,TGTGCCAGCAAGACCCAGATCTCCTACGAGCAGTACTTC,CASKTQISYEQYF
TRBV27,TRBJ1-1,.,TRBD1,TGTGCCAGCAGTAACAGGGGCACTGAAGCTTTCTTT,CASSNRGTEAFF
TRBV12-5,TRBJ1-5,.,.,TGTGCTAGTGGCCTCGACAGAAATCAGCCCCAGCATTTT,CASGLDRNQPQHF
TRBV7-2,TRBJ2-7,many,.,TGTGCCAGCAGCTTCGAACAGGGTTTCCCTGACGAGCAGTACTTC,CASSFEQGFPDEQYF
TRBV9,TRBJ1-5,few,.,TGTGCCAGCAGCGCGACGGGAATCAATCAGCCCCAGCATTTT,CASSATGINQPQHF
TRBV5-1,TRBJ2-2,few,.,TGCGCCAGCAGCCCCCTGGCCGGGGAGCTGTTTTTT,CASSPLAGELFF
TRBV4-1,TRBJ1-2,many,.,TGCGCCAGCAGCCAAGATGCAGGGACCTTCTATGGCTACACCTTC,CASSQDAGTFYGYTF
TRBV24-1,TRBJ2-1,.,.,TGTGCCACCAGTGATTTATCAGTAGGACTCCCACCCAATGAGCAGTTCTTC,CATSDLSVGLPPNEQFF
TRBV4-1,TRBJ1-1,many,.,TGCGCCAGCAGCCGAAGCTACCTTATGAACACTGAAGCTTTCTTT,CASSRSYLMNTEAFF
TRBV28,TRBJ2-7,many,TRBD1,TGTGCCAGCAGTTTATTGGGGACAGGGGACTACGAGCAGTACTTC,CASSLLGTGDYEQYF
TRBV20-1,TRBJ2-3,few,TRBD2,TGCAGTGCTAGAGATGGGACTAGCGGCTACACAGATACGCAGTATTTT,CSARDGTSGYTDTQYF
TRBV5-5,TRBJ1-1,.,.,TGTGCCAGCAGCATCCAAGTGAACACTGAAGCTTTCTTT,CASSIQVNTEAFF
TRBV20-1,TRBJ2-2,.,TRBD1,TGCAGTGCTGGACAGGGGGCGGGCGGGGAGCTGTTTTTT,CSAGQGAGGELFF
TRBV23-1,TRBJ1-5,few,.,TGCGCCAGCAGTCATTGGCAGGGAGGACCCCAGCATTTT,CASSHWQGGPQHF
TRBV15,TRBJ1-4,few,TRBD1,TGTGCCACCAGCAGAGATTGGACAGGGGCTAATGAAAAACTGTTTTTT,CATSRDWTGANEKLFF
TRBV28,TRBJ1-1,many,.,TGTGCCAGCAGTTTCCCCGGCAGGAGTGAAGCTTTCTTT,CASSFPGRSEAFF
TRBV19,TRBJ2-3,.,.,TGTGCCAGTAGTATGGACAGCTACACAGATACGCAGTATTTT,CASSMDSYTDTQYF
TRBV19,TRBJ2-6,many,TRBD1,TGTGCCACCGCCGGGACAGGAAGCTCTGGGGCCAACGTCCTGACTTTC,CATAGTGSSGANVLTF
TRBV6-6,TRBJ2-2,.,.,TGTGCCAGCAGTTATGAAGGAGAGAACACCGGGGAGCTGTTTTTT,CASSYEGENTGELFF
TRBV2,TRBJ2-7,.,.,TGTGCCAGCAGGGTCAGCGCGTACGAGCAGTACTTC,CASRVSAYEQYF
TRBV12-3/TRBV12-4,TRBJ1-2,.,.,TGTGCCAGCAGTTTCCGGGAGAACTATGGCTACACCTTC,CASSFRENYGYTF
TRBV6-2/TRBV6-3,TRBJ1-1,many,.,TGTGCCAGCGGCTTGGGGGGAAGAGACACTGAAGCTTTCTTT,CASGLGGRDTEAFF
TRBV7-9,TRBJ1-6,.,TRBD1,TGTGCCAGCAGCTTACTAGCAGGGGGAATTTCACCCCTCCACTTT,CASSLLAGGISPLHF
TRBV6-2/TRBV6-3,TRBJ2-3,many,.,TGTGCCAGCAGAAGTTCGGGGCTCACAGATACGCAGTATTTT,CASRSSGLTDTQYF
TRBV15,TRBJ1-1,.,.,TGTGCCACCAGCAGAGACGAGAACACTGAAGCTTTCTTT,CATSRDENTEAFF
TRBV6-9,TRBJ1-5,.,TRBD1,TGTGCCAGCAGTTATTCCGTACAGGGGATCGGCAATCAGCCCCAGCATTTT,CASSYSVQGIGNQPQHF
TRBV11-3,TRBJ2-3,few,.,TGTGCCAGCAGTCGAAGTGGGGCCTCAATAGATACGCAGTATTTT,CASSRSGASIDTQYF
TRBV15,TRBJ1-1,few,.,TGTGCCACCAGCAGAGATCTGATAACGGAGTTTATGAACACTGAAGCTTTCTTT,CATSRDLITEFMNTEAFF
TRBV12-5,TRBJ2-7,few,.,TGTGCTAGTGGCTCTGGTTCCTACGAGCAGTACTTC,CASGSGSYEQYF
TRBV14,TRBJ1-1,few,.,TGTGCCAGCAGCCAAGTTATAGGGGGCACTGAAGCTTTCTTT,CASSQVIGGTEAFF
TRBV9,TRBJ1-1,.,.,TGTGCCAGCACCCGTGGGGGGAATTCGGACACTGAAGCTTTCTTT,CASTRGGNSDTEAFF
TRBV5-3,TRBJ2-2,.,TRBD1,TGTGCCAGCGGTAACAACCAGGGGGCCGGGGAGCTGTTTTTT,CASGNNQGAGELFF
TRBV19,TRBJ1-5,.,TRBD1,TGTGCCAGTAGCATCCGGGACAGTCTTCACCATCAGCCCCAGCATTTT,CASSIRDSLHHQPQHF
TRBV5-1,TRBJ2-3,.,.,TGCGCCAGCAGCTTAGACACTCATACGCAGTATTTT,CASSLDTHTQYF
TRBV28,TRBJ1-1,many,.,TGTGCCAGCAGCCCTCATCAGGGATTGGGACCAGCTTTCTTT,CASSPHQGLGPAFF
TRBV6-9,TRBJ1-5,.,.,TGTGCCAGCAGTTATGAGACCCCGCAGAAGCCCCAGCATTTT,CASSYETPQKPQHF
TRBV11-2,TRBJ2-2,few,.,TGTGCCAGCAGCTTGTCCCCCAGTAGGGCCGGGGAGCTGTTTTTT,CASSLSPSRAGELFF
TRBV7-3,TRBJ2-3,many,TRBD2,TGTGCCAGCAGCTTATACGGGCTAGCGGGGGGGCCTAAAGGCACAGATACGCAGTATTTT,CASSLYGLAGGPKGTDTQYF
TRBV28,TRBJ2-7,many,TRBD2,TGTGCCAGCAGTTTATCCCGTCCGAGCGGGAGCTCCTACGAGCAGTACTTC,CASSLSRPSGSSYEQYF
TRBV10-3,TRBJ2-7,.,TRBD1,TGTGCCATCAGGAGACAGGGAACAACTTACGAGCAGTACTTC,CAIRRQGTTYEQYF